Following are 18 T cell receptor beta chains from one sample sequenced in a study of identical twins. MiXCR, applied by TCRdb to the 5' RACE reads, yields one record per CDR3 protein. The table has fewer than 800,000 distinct CDR3 sequences, about 7.1% seen once. These same records also appear under a second study, on yellow fever vaccine responses in identical twins.

The sample comprised PBMCs. These TCRs come from a woman in her late teens or twenties in good health.

V and J are TRBV11-1 and TRBJ2-7, with 11 bases identical to TRBD2. CDR3 size: 18 residues. Trimming took 1 base from V and 3 from J; bases not matched to a gene: 11. CDR1 SGHAT and CDR2 FQDESV come from the germline V gene (reference sequence). CDR3 residues: CASSLGLAGGLRNYEQYF. CDR3 nucleotide sequence: TGTGCCAGCAGCTTAGGTCTAGCGGGAGGTCTTAGGAACTACGAGCAGTACTTC.

The table lists this clonotype with a few counts. J is TRBJ2-7 and V is TRBV7-2; 9 bases align to TRBD2. The germline CDR1 and CDR2 sequences are SGHTA and FQGNSA. CDR3 length equals 14 residues. The V segment lost 3 bases and the J segment 4 bases; nucleotides outside the gene matches: 4. Here the CDR3 DNA reads TGTGCCAGCAGCTTTATAGCGGGAGAATACGAGCAGTACTTC. This sequence encodes CASSFIAGEYEQYF.

The chain combines TRBV3-1 with TRBJ1-4, with TRBD1 identical over 10 bases. Germline CDR1 and CDR2: LGHDT and YNNKEL (reference sequence). The CDR3 is made up of 18 amino acids. Unmatched junction bases numbered 6, after V lost 0 bases and J lost 2 bases. In DNA, the CDR3 is TGTGCCAGCAGCCAAGAACGGGACAGGGGAACCACTAATGAAAAACTGTTTTTT. It specifies CASSQERDRGTTNEKLFF. Variable domain in full (rest from reference TRBV3-1 and TRBJ1-4): DTAVSQTPKYLVTQMGNDKSIKCEQNLGHDTMYWYKQDSKKFLKIMFSYNNKELIINETVPNRFSPKSPDKAHLNLHINSLELGDSAVYFCASSQERDRGTTNEKLFFGSGTQLSVL.

This clonotype was picked up many times. The chain is built from TRBV28 and TRBJ1-6; D remains ambiguous. V was cut by 6 bases and J by 3 bases, with 9 bases left in between. The length of the CDR3 is 14 residues. The germline gives CDR1 MDHEN, CDR2 SYDVKM. CDR3 residues: CASRSPDYNSPLHF. Written as DNA, the CDR3 is TGTGCCAGCAGGAGCCCAGACTATAATTCACCCCTCCACTTT.

This clonotype was counted a few times. This chain links TRBV2 with TRBJ2-3; TRBD2 is a possible D gene (6 bases). Trimming cost V 8 bases and J 5 bases, with 14 bases left between them. The CDR3 extends over 13 amino acids. Looked up from germline, CDR1 is SNHLY and CDR2 is FYNNEI. For the CDR3, the DNA is TGTGCCAGCCGGGCGGGAACGGGAGATACGCAGTATTTT. This gives the protein CASRAGTGDTQYF.

This clonotype was counted at least ten times. The gene calls are TRBV7-9 and TRBJ1-1; possibly TRBD1 for D (6 bases). The CDR3 is made up of 14 amino acids. V was cut by 2 bases and J by 5 bases, with 12 bases left in between. CDR1 SEHNR and CDR2 FQNEAQ come from the germline V gene (reference sequence). In DNA, the CDR3 is TGTGCCAGCAGCTTATGGACAGAAGTGACTGAAGCTTTCTTT. Encoded protein: CASSLWTEVTEAFF.

This clonotype was found many times. V is TRBV27 and J is TRBJ1-5, with unresolved D. V was shortened by 5 bases and J by 2 bases, with 19 bases between the two germline ends. Germline assignment: CDR1 MNHEY and CDR2 SMNVEV (reference sequence). The CDR3 is 17 residues long. As DNA, the CDR3 is TGTGCCAGCAGTCCCCTTCCCCAGCGCTATGGCAATCAGCCCCAGCATTTT. It is translated as CASSPLPQRYGNQPQHF.

The V call is TRBV5-1, the J call TRBJ2-1; D might be TRBD1 (5 bases). Germline V gives CDR1 SGHRS, CDR2 YFSETQ. Trimming pared 0 bases from V and 0 bases from J, leaving 13 bases between. The CDR3 is made up of 17 amino acids. CDR3: CASSLVTGRGSYNEQFF. CDR3 nucleotides: TGCGCCAGCAGCTTGGTTACGGGTAGGGGCTCCTACAATGAGCAGTTCTTC.

This clonotype is a singleton in its sample. The V call is TRBV6-1, the J call TRBJ1-2; 7 bases line up with TRBD1. The CDR3 spans 15 residues. Trimming took 3 bases from V and 4 from J; bases not matched to a gene: 8. CDR1 and CDR2 (germline): MNHNS, SASEGT. The CDR3 loop reads CASSDPGQRIYGYTF. The CDR3 bases are TGTGCCAGCAGTGACCCGGGACAGAGAATCTATGGCTACACCTTC.

This clonotype was observed a handful of times. This chain links TRBV6-6 with TRBJ1-2, with D perhaps TRBD1 (6 bases). The CDR3 has 13 amino acids. Germline V gives CDR1 MNHNY, CDR2 SVGAGI (reference sequence). V was pared by 5 bases and J by 8 bases, with 15 bases between. The CDR3 loop reads CASSIQGLKGYTF. The CDR3 region has the DNA TGTGCCAGCAGTATACAGGGCCTTAAAGGCTACACCTTC.

The sample holds many counts of this clonotype. The chain couples TRBV5-1 to TRBJ2-7, with no clear D. Germline CDR1 SGHRS, CDR2 YFSETQ. The CDR3 is 11 residues long. V was clipped by 3 bases and J by 6 bases, with 7 bases between them. CDR3 in DNA: TGCGCCAGCAGCTACGGGCGCGAGCAGTACTTC. Translating gives CASSYGREQYF.

This clonotype was seen only a few times. The rearrangement links TRBV11-2 to TRBJ2-7; perhaps TRBD2 as D (6 bases). V was cut by 0 bases and J by 3 bases, with 18 bases left in between. CDR3 size: 17 residues. Per germline, CDR1 SGHAT and CDR2 FQNNGV. For the CDR3, the DNA is TGTGCCAGCAGCTTAGAGTGGGACTCTTCCCAACTCTACGAGCAGTACTTC. Translating gives CASSLEWDSSQLYEQYF.

The chain recombines TRBV5-1 with TRBJ2-3, with 14 positions matching TRBD2. CDR1 SGHRS and CDR2 YFSETQ come from the germline V gene. The V and J ends lost 3 bases and 1 base, in that order; junction bases with no gene match: 10. The CDR3 is 19 amino acids. CDR3 sequence: CASSSGLAGVLPGTDTQYF. For the CDR3, the DNA is TGCGCCAGCAGCTCGGGACTAGCGGGAGTTTTGCCTGGCACAGATACGCAGTATTTT.

The chain's CDR3 is CSVLGAGSYNEQFF. The DNA of the CDR3 is TGCAGCGTTCTTGGAGCGGGAAGTTACAATGAGCAGTTCTTC. V is TRBV29-1 and J is TRBJ2-1, with 7 bases lining up with TRBD2. CDR1 and CDR2 from the germline V gene are SQVTM and ANQGSEA. Germline trimming cut 5 bases from V and 4 bases from J; bases unmatched to any gene: 8. CDR3 length: 14 residues.

The chain recombines TRBV27 with TRBJ2-5; 8 bases align to TRBD1. Germline V gives CDR1 MNHEY, CDR2 SMNVEV (reference sequence). The V segment lost 11 bases and the J segment 5 bases; nucleotides outside the gene matches: 22. The CDR3 contains 17 residues. DNA of the CDR3: TGTGCCTGCTGTTTAGCGTTTGGACAGGGTGCGGGGGAGACCCAGTACTTC. Translation: CACCLAFGQGAGETQYF.

This clonotype was observed once. This may arise from a read error, as a much more abundant clone is one base away. The chain joins TRBV28 to TRBJ2-1, with a possible D match to TRBD2 (6 bases). The CDR3 contains 15 residues. Germline-derived CDR1 and CDR2 are MDHEN and SYDVKM. Between the trimmed V and J ends, which lost 5 bases and 3 bases, there was a span of 14 bases. The CDR3 DNA reads TGTGCCAGCAGTCTAGACATGGACTACTACAATGAGCAGTTCTTC. It specifies CASSLDMDYYNEQFF.

The J gene is TRBJ2-7, the V gene TRBV21-1; TRBD1 is the table's D call and was not checked against the DNA. TRBV21-1 is a documented pseudogene. The CDR3 is 17 residues long. Here the CDR3 DNA reads TGTGCCAGCAGCAAAGCCCTGGACAGGTCCGCTTCTGGCGAGCAGTACGTC. It is translated as CASSKALDRSASGEQYV.

The V call is TRBV5-1, the J call TRBJ2-1; TRBD2 might be the D (5 bases). Germline CDR1 is SGHRS and CDR2 is YFSETQ. This CDR3 is built from 14 residues. Trimming took off 0 bases at V and 9 bases at J, with 13 bases between the two ends. CDR3 coding DNA: TGCGCCAGCAGCTTGGAGGCTAGCCGCAGTGAGCAGTTCTTC. Translation gives CASSLEASRSEQFF.